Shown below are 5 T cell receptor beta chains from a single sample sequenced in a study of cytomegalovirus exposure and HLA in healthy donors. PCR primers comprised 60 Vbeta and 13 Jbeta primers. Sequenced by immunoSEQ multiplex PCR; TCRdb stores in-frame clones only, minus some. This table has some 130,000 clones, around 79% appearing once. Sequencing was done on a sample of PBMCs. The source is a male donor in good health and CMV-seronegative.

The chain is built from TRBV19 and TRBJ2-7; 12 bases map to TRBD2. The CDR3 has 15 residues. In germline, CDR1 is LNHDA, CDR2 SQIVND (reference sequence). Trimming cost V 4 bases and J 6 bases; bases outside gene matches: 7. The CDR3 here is CASSKLASGGVEQYF. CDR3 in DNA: TGTGCCAGTAGTAAACTGGCTAGCGGGGGGGTCGAGCAGTACTTC.

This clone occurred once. The CDR3 nucleotides are TGTGCCAGCAGCCAGGGACTAGTTCTCGGGGAGCTGTTTTTT. Translation gives CASSQGLVLGELFF. The genes are TRBV14 and TRBJ2-2; 8 bases are a match to TRBD2. Germline V gives CDR1 SGHDN, CDR2 FVKESK. Trimming at V came to 3 bases and at J to 7 bases, leaving 4 bases not matched to a gene. The CDR3 spans 14 residues.

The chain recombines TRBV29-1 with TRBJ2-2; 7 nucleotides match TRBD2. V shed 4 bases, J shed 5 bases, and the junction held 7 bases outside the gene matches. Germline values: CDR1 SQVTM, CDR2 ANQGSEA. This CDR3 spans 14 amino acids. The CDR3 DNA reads TGCAGCGTTGTAACCGGGGGGTATACCGGGGAGCTGTTTTTT. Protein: CSVVTGGYTGELFF.

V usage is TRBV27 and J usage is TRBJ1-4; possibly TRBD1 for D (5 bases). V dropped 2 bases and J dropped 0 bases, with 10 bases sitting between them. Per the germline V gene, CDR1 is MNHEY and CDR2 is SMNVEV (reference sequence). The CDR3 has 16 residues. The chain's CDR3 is CASSLVPGPTNEKLFF. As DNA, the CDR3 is TGTGCCAGCAGTTTAGTCCCAGGGCCAACTAATGAAAAACTGTTTTTT.

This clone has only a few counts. CDR3 nucleotides: TGCGCCAGCTCCCGGGACTCATACACAGATACGCAGTATTTT. Protein product: CASSRDSYTDTQYF. The chain combines TRBV4-1 with TRBJ2-3; the D gene is possibly TRBD2 (6 bases). Germline V gene lookup returns CDR1 MGHRA and CDR2 YSYEKL. Between the trimmed V and J ends, which lost 8 bases and 2 bases, there was a span of 14 bases. This CDR3 contains 14 residues.